The T cell receptor beta chain described here comes from a study of T cell responses to AZD1222 COVID-19 vaccine. Broader study findings: Dominant at 160-218 and 743-854, vaccine-associated CD4 TCRs also spanned spike. Only a handful of individuals given AZD1222 were seropositive at baseline. Possibly, clonal diversity was underestimated; donors were largely white British and included more females. Every sample of the repertoires postdated the peak T cell response.

The table came from immunoSEQ multiplex PCR; TCRdb's copy has only in-frame clones and leaves some out. The sample contains approximately 71,000 clones, about four fifths of which appear only once. Germline V gene lookup returns CDR1 SQVTM and CDR2 ANQGSEA. The CDR3 length is 14 residues. V shed 4 bases and J shed 0 bases, with 10 bases lying between them. Of note for this clone: The antigen is not known.

This TCR was recovered from an adult in good health. The rearrangement uses TRBV29-1 and TRBJ2-1; D remains unclear. This specimen was peripheral blood, taken on day 0 of AZD1222 vaccination. The CDR3 loop is CSVATDSSYNEQFF. Here the CDR3 DNA reads TGCAGCGTTGCGACGGATAGCTCCTACAATGAGCAGTTCTTC.